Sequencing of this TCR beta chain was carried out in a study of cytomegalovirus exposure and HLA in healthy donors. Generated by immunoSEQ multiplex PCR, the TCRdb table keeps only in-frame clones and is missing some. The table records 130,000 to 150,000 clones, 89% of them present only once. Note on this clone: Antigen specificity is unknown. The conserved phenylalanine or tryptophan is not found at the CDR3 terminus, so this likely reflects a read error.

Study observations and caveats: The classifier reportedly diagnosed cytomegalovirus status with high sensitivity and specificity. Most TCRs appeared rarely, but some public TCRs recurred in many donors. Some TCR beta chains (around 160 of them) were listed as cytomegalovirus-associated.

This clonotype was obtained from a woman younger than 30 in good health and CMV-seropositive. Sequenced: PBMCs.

This CDR3 reads CASSQNLGYEQYL. The CDR3, as DNA: TGTGCCAGCAGCCAGAATCTGGGCTACGAGCAGTACCTC. This chain joins TRBV7-6 and TRBJ2-7; D is undetermined. The CDR3 is made up of 13 amino acids. Germline assignment: CDR1 SGHVS and CDR2 FNYEAQ. The V gene lost 5 bases and the J gene lost 3 bases, with 11 bases spanning the gap.